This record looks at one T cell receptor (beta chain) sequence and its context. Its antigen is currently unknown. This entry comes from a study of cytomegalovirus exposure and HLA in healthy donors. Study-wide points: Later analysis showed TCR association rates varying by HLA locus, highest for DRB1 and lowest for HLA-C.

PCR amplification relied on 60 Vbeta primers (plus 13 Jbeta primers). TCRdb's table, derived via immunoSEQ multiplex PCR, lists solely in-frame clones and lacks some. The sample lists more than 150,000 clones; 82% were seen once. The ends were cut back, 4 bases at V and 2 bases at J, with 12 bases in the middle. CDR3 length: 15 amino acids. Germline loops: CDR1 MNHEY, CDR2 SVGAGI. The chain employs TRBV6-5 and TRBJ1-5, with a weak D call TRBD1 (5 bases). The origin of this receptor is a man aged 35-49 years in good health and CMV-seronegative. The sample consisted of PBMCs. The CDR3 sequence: CASSSQGGGNQPQHF. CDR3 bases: TGTGCCAGCAGTTCTCAGGGCGGGGGCAATCAGCCCCAGCATTTT.